This T cell receptor beta chain was profiled in a study of blood T cell repertoires in COVID-19. Study-wide background: Specimens from acute and convalescent COVID-19 originated in the United States, Italy and Spain. T cells, B-cell-depleted T cells, or PBMCs provided the cDNA or gDNA that served as material.

TCRdb's table, derived via immunoSEQ multiplex PCR, lists solely in-frame clones and lacks some. The table has 300,000 to 450,000 clones, roughly 90% seen once; the top ten hold under 4%. A Seattle source enrolled patients during active infection and followed them longitudinally. This CDR3 is built from 14 residues. Germline CDR1 and CDR2: SGHDN and FVKESK. Deletions cut 4 bases from V and 3 bases from J, with 13 bases between. The source material was peripheral blood. The chain has TRBV14 and TRBJ2-7, with D perhaps TRBD2 (6 bases). The sequence was collected from a woman aged 25 to 39 with COVID-19, enrolled during active disease. The CDR3 is CASSPGTGDYEQYV. Written as DNA, the CDR3 is TGTGCCAGCAGCCCGGGGACGGGAGACTACGAGCAGTACGTC.